These T cell receptor beta chains were read from a single sample in a study of regulatory dendritic cells for organ transplantation. Sequencing used immunoSEQ multiplex PCR; TCRdb keeps in-frame clones, though not all of them. In the table there are about 21,000 clones, 85% of which are singletons. These receptors have no identified antigens. The material sequenced was naive CD4+ T cells from blood cultured with dendritic cells. The receptors were gathered from a human donor in good health. Both conserved end residues are part of each CDR3. D genes are given only for firm matches. Rows give clone size only sometimes, using once, few, many, or a class for an expanded clone.

clone_size j_call d_call v_call cdr3_aa cdr3_nt
NA TRBJ2-7 NA TRBV6-5 CASSSPRGPEQYF TGTGCCAGCAGCTCCCCCAGAGGACCCGAGCAGTACTTC
NA TRBJ2-3 NA TRBV7-2 CASSLILSADTQYF TGTGCCAGCAGCTTAATCCTATCAGCAGATACGCAGTATTTT
NA TRBJ1-2 TRBD1 TRBV29-1 CSVAPGQGGYGYTF TGCAGCGTTGCCCCCGGACAGGGGGGCTATGGCTACACCTTC
once TRBJ1-2 NA TRBV7-9 CASSPVAEVSGYTF TGTGCCAGCTCACCAGTAGCCGAGGTATCGGGCTACACCTTC
NA TRBJ2-7 TRBD2 TRBV27 CASSFSGRPPYEQYF TGTGCCAGCAGTTTCAGCGGGAGGCCTCCCTACGAGCAGTACTTC
NA TRBJ1-6 TRBD1 TRBV7-2 CASSSGTGNSPLHF TGTGCCAGCAGCTCCGGGACAGGAAATTCACCCCTCCACTTT
NA TRBJ2-7 TRBD2 TRBV2 CASSERFSGGLDLYEQYF TGTGCCAGCAGTGAAAGGTTTAGCGGGGGGCTCGACCTCTACGAGCAGTACTTC
NA TRBJ2-5 NA TRBV7-2 CASSLVGIGPQETQYF TGTGCCAGCAGCTTAGTTGGGATCGGTCCACAAGAGACCCAGTACTTC
NA TRBJ2-1 NA TRBV7-9 CASSLGTISYNEQFF TGTGCCAGCAGCTTAGGGACCATATCATACAATGAGCAGTTCTTC
NA TRBJ2-7 TRBD1 TRBV28 CASSLPGQGVYEQYF TGTGCCAGCAGCCTCCCGGGACAGGGTGTCTACGAGCAGTACTTC
NA TRBJ2-5 NA TRBV21-1 CASSKDPSRGDETQYF TGTGCCAGCAGCAAAGACCCCTCGCGGGGGGATGAGACCCAGTACTTC
NA TRBJ2-7 TRBD1 TRBV5-6 CASSLGGTGGHQQYF TGTGCCAGCAGCTTGGGTGGGACAGGGGGCCATCAGCAGTACTTC
once TRBJ2-7 NA TRBV10-3 CAISEQGYYEQYF TGTGCCATCAGTGAGCAGGGATATTACGAGCAGTACTTC
NA TRBJ2-2 TRBD1 TRBV27 CASKSFRGSAGELFF TGTGCCAGCAAGTCCTTCAGGGGGAGCGCCGGGGAGCTGTTTTTT
NA TRBJ1-2 TRBD1 TRBV28 CASSLLVDRGYGYTF TGTGCCAGCAGTTTATTAGTCGACAGGGGCTATGGCTACACCTTC
NA TRBJ2-2 NA TRBV27 CASSLFVASGGELFF TGTGCCAGCAGTTTATTCGTGGCGAGTGGCGGGGAGCTGTTTTTT
NA TRBJ2-5 TRBD1 TRBV5-1 CASSPGTGRETQYF TGCGCCAGCAGCCCTGGGACAGGGCGAGAGACCCAGTACTTC
NA TRBJ1-1 TRBD1 TRBV10-1 CASSELTGQANTEAFF TGCGCCAGCAGTGAGTTAACGGGACAGGCGAACACTGAAGCTTTCTTT
NA TRBJ2-3 NA TRBV4-2 CASSQDRRETDTQYF TGTGCCAGCAGCCAAGATCGCAGGGAGACAGATACGCAGTATTTT
NA TRBJ2-7 NA TRBV21-1 CASSKWRGKTSLGCEQYF TGTGCCAGCAGCAAATGGCGAGGGAAGACTAGCCTAGGTTGCGAGCAGTACTTC
NA TRBJ1-3 NA TRBV14 CASSQAVSGNTIYF TGTGCCAGCAGCCAGGCAGTCTCTGGAAACACCATATATTTT
NA TRBJ2-7 NA TRBV11-2 CASSLGWGPYEQYF TGTGCCAGCAGCTTAGGATGGGGGCCCTACGAGCAGTACTTC
NA TRBJ2-7 NA TRBV6-5 CASSYGARWSSYEQYF TGTGCCAGCAGTTACGGGGCGCGATGGAGCTCCTACGAGCAGTACTTC
NA TRBJ2-2 TRBD2 TRBV18 CASSPQGTSGTTGELFF TGTGCCAGCTCACCCCAAGGGACTAGCGGAACTACCGGGGAGCTGTTTTTT
NA TRBJ2-7 NA TRBV5-1 CASSLDNREGYEQYF TGCGCCAGCAGCTTGGATAACAGGGAGGGGTACGAGCAGTACTTC
NA TRBJ2-7 NA TRBV4-2 CASSQPDSRYEQYF TGTGCCAGCAGCCAACCGGACAGCCGCTACGAGCAGTACTTC